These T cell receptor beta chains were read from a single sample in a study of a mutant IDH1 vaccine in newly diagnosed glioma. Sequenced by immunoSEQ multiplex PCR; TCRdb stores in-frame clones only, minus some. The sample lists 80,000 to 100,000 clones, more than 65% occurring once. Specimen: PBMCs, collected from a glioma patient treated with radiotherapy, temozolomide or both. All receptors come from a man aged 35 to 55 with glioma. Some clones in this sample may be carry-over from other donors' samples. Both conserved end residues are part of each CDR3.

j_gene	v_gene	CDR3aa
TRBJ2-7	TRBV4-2	CASSQEQGAKQYF
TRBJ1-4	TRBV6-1	CASSEVPGHLEKLFF
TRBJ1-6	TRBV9	CASSPIGQGSYSPLHF
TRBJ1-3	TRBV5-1	CASSLDDGNTIYF
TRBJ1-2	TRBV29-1	CSVMDGPNYGYTF
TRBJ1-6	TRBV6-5	CASTQTGFRSPLHF
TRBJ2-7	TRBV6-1	CASSSGQGLGYEQYF
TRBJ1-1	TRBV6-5	CASSYERGTEAFF
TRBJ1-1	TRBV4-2	CASSQVNKREAFF
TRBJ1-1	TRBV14	CASSRSGASRTNEAFF
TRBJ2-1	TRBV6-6	CASSVRLAGGYNEQFF
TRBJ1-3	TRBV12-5	CASGRDSGNTIYF
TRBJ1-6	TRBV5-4	CASSSTNIQGSGNSPLHF
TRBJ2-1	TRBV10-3	CAIKSSRESSYNEQFF
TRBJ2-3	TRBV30	CAWSSRGPTDTQYF
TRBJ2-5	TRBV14	CASSQVSAQETQYF
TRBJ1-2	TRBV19	CASSPQGNYGYTF
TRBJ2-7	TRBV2	CASRGTGFRSYEQYF
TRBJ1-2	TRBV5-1	CASNSGTGDGYTF
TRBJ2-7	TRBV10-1	CASSESGVDYEQYF
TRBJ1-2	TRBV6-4	CASSLEPDYGYTF
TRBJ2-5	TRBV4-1	CASSQRGGRGKETQYF
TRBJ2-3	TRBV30	CAWRRDRGPTDTQYF
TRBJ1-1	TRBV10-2	CASGTGGNTEAFF
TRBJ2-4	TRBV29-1	CSVEAGRGLGDIQYF
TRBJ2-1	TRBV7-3	CASSLMSSLEQFF
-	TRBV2	CASSEQGAGYEQYF
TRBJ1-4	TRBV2	CASSAEGQGNEKLFF
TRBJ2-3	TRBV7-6	CASSYRQGTSKDTQYF
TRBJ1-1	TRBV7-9	CASSSPWGNTEAFF
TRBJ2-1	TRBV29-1	CSGAGLAGYNEQFF
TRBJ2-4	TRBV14	CASSQGLGGLGIQYF
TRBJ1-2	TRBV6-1	CASIPTGSNYGYTF
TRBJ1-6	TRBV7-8	CASSLSQQGSSPLHF
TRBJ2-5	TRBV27	CASSFGQGNQETQYF
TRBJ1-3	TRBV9	CASSVGNTIYF
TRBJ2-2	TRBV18	CASSPPHNTGELFF
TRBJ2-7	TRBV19	CASSTGSYEQYF
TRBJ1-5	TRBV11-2	CASSLQRGQPQHF
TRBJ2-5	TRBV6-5	CASSSDSVKETQYF
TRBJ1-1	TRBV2	CASSRHDGMNTEAFF
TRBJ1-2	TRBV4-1	CASSQDTYGGGYGYTF